The rows below give T cell receptor beta chains drawn from one sample of a study of shared clonotypes between healthy human individuals. Clones were sequenced by immunoSEQ multiplex PCR, and TCRdb holds only the in-frame ones, with some missing. The sample has about 600,000 clones; almost 97% are singletons. The specimen was naive CD4+ T cells sorted from blood. These receptors were collected from a woman aged 25-40 years in good health. Each CDR3 is given with its conserved first and last residue. D genes are given only for firm matches. Part of the rows lack a size; the others show once, few, many or a class for expanded clones.

cdr3_length,j_call,clone_size,d_call,v_call,cdr3_aa,cdr3_nt
17,TRBJ2-4,-,-,TRBV21-1,CASSKGGLPLAKNIQYF,TGTGCCAGCAGCAAAGGGGGACTGCCTCTAGCCAAAAACATTCAGTACTTC
15,TRBJ1-5,once,-,TRBV28,CATLYRRTVRQPQHF,TGTGCCACCTTATACCGTCGGACAGTCCGCCAGCCCCAGCATTTT
17,TRBJ1-2,-,TRBD1,TRBV19,CASSQRLGDRGPYGYTF,TGTGCCAGTAGCCAACGTCTGGGGGACAGGGGACCATATGGCTACACCTTC
13,TRBJ1-1,-,-,TRBV7-9,CASIMYRTDEAFF,TGTGCCAGCATTATGTATCGGACAGACGAAGCTTTCTTT
15,TRBJ2-1,-,TRBD2,TRBV28,CASSPPSGNYNEQFF,TGTGCCAGCAGCCCACCTAGCGGGAACTACAATGAGCAGTTCTTC
14,TRBJ2-3,-,TRBD1,TRBV6-6,CASRSGTGADTQYF,TGTGCCAGCAGGTCCGGGACAGGGGCAGATACGCAGTATTTT
13,TRBJ2-7,-,-,TRBV28,CASSYRRGDEQYF,TGTGCCAGCTCGTACAGGCGTGGCGACGAGCAGTACTTC
14,TRBJ1-4,-,TRBD1,TRBV6-6,CASSSQGRSEKLFF,TGTGCCAGCAGCTCACAGGGGAGGAGCGAAAAACTGTTTTTT
16,TRBJ1-3,-,-,TRBV28,CASKYVGGGSGNTIYF,TGTGCCAGCAAATATGTTGGAGGGGGCTCTGGAAACACCATATATTTT
14,TRBJ2-7,once,TRBD2,TRBV28,CASRLTSAAYEQYF,TGTGCCAGCAGACTGACTAGCGCCGCCTACGAGCAGTACTTC
15,TRBJ2-1,-,TRBD2,TRBV2,CASSRRLAGFDEQFF,TGTGCCAGCAGCCGCCGTCTAGCGGGATTTGATGAGCAGTTCTTC
11,TRBJ2-5,-,-,TRBV28,CASTQRETQYF,TGTGCCAGCACCCAAAGGGAGACCCAGTACTTC
15,TRBJ1-2,-,-,TRBV9,CASSVGGNANYGYTF,TGTGCCAGCAGCGTAGGGGGCAATGCTAACTATGGCTACACCTTC
14,TRBJ2-7,-,TRBD1,TRBV5-8,CASSYRTGDYEQYF,TGTGCCAGCAGCTACAGGACAGGGGACTACGAGCAGTACTTC
14,TRBJ2-5,-,-,TRBV2,CASSAPQRRETQYF,TGTGCCAGCAGTGCACCGCAGCGTCGGGAGACCCAGTACTTC
17,TRBJ2-1,-,TRBD2,TRBV7-2,CASSLGLAGANYNEQFF,TGTGCCAGCAGCTTAGGACTAGCGGGAGCTAACTACAATGAGCAGTTCTTC
13,TRBJ2-7,-,-,TRBV19,CASSPTRVEGQYF,TGTGCCAGTAGCCCGACCCGTGTAGAGGGGCAGTACTTC
14,TRBJ2-5,-,-,TRBV7-9,CASSPRGPRETQYF,TGTGCCAGCAGCCCCCGGGGCCCCCGGGAGACCCAGTACTTC
17,TRBJ2-7,-,TRBD1,TRBV7-6,CASSSLGVRDRTYEQYF,TGTGCCAGCAGCTCGCTAGGGGTCCGGGACAGGACCTACGAGCAGTACTTC
17,TRBJ2-4,-,-,TRBV15,CATSGPGTTLAKNIQYF,TGTGCCACCAGCGGGCCTGGGACAACATTAGCCAAAAACATTCAGTACTTC
15,TRBJ2-7,-,TRBD2,TRBV28,CASRGHSGRGNEQYF,TGTGCCAGCAGGGGACACAGCGGGAGAGGCAACGAGCAGTACTTC
14,TRBJ1-5,-,-,TRBV19,CASSPRLANQPQHF,TGTGCCAGTAGTCCAAGGCTGGCGAATCAGCCCCAGCATTTT
20,TRBJ2-1,once,TRBD2,TRBV19,CASSISEFGLAGGSYNEQFF,TGTGCCAGTAGTATTTCAGAGTTTGGACTAGCGGGGGGCTCCTACAATGAGCAGTTCTTC
14,TRBJ2-7,-,-,TRBV6-5,CASSFASITYEQYF,TGTGCCAGCAGTTTCGCCTCCATCACCTACGAGCAGTACTTC
13,TRBJ2-7,-,-,TRBV27,CASSVDRSYEQYF,TGTGCCAGCAGTGTAGACAGGTCCTACGAGCAGTACTTC
13,TRBJ2-7,-,TRBD1,TRBV5-1,CASSYRQGYEQYF,TGCGCCAGCAGCTACAGACAGGGCTACGAGCAGTACTTC
11,TRBJ2-3,-,-,TRBV15,CATSLSDTQYF,TGTGCCACCAGCCTATCAGATACGCAGTATTTT
15,TRBJ1-3,few,-,TRBV7-9,CASSLRSDPGNTIYF,TGTGCCAGCAGCTTGCGGTCAGACCCTGGAAACACCATATATTTT
14,TRBJ2-1,-,TRBD2,TRBV28,CASATSGRTNEQFF,TGTGCCAGCGCGACTAGCGGGAGGACAAATGAGCAGTTCTTC
12,TRBJ1-4,-,TRBD1,TRBV28,CASSLDRGILFF,TGTGCCAGCAGTTTAGACAGGGGAATACTGTTTTTT
13,TRBJ2-7,-,TRBD1,TRBV10-1,CASSTGQGREQYF,TGCGCCAGCAGCACGGGACAGGGGAGAGAGCAGTACTTC
15,TRBJ2-7,-,-,TRBV19,CASSTPHGSSYEQYF,TGTGCCAGTAGTACCCCACACGGTTCCTCCTACGAGCAGTACTTC
13,TRBJ1-6,-,-,TRBV6-1,CASRESYNSPLHF,TGTGCCAGCAGGGAGTCCTATAATTCACCCCTCCACTTT
15,TRBJ2-1,-,-,TRBV28,CASSPPGLSYNEQFF,TGTGCCAGCAGCCCCCCTGGGTTGTCCTACAATGAGCAGTTCTTC
16,TRBJ1-1,-,-,TRBV10-3,CAISESIGRGNTEAFF,TGTGCCATCAGTGAGTCTATCGGCAGGGGAAACACTGAAGCTTTCTTT
15,TRBJ2-7,-,-,TRBV19,CASKNADVAAYEQYF,TGTGCCAGTAAAAACGCCGATGTTGCCGCCTACGAGCAGTACTTC
16,TRBJ2-2,-,-,TRBV4-1,CASSQDHRLNTGELFF,TGCGCCAGCAGCCAAGATCATAGGCTGAACACCGGGGAGCTGTTTTTT
13,TRBJ2-1,-,-,TRBV7-9,CASSLYPSDEQFF,TGTGCCAGCAGCTTATACCCCAGTGATGAGCAGTTCTTC
16,TRBJ2-7,-,TRBD1,TRBV6-5,CASSYSGHRGVDEQYF,TGTGCCAGCAGTTACTCTGGTCACAGGGGAGTCGACGAGCAGTACTTC
13,TRBJ1-1,-,-,TRBV19,CASSQFQDTEAFF,TGTGCCAGTAGCCAGTTCCAGGACACTGAAGCTTTCTTT
16,TRBJ2-2,once,-,TRBV29-1,CSATDSPGENTGELFF,TGCAGCGCAACCGACAGCCCAGGGGAAAACACCGGGGAGCTGTTTTTT
13,TRBJ1-5,-,TRBD1,TRBV29-1,CSATGDSNQPQHF,TGCAGCGCGACAGGGGATAGCAATCAGCCCCAGCATTTT
16,TRBJ2-7,-,-,TRBV4-3,CASSQEFPRSYGEQYF,TGCGCCAGCAGCCAAGAGTTCCCTAGATCCTACGGGGAGCAGTACTTC
13,TRBJ2-7,-,TRBD1,TRBV19,CASTRQGSYEQYF,TGTGCCAGTACCCGACAGGGTTCCTACGAGCAGTACTTC
15,TRBJ2-7,-,-,TRBV9,CASSVGGTVSYEQYF,TGTGCCAGCAGCGTTGGCGGGACAGTCTCCTACGAGCAGTACTTC
15,TRBJ2-2,-,-,TRBV11-2,CASSSRTANTGELFF,TGTGCCAGCAGCTCGCGGACAGCGAACACCGGGGAGCTGTTTTTT
15,TRBJ2-2,-,TRBD2,TRBV5-1,CASSRERGRSGELFF,TGCGCCAGCAGCCGCGAGCGGGGGAGGTCCGGGGAGCTGTTTTTT
12,TRBJ1-1,-,-,TRBV27,CASSRTGLGAFF,TGTGCCAGCAGCCGCACAGGTTTAGGGGCTTTCTTT
12,TRBJ2-1,few,TRBD2,TRBV7-7,CASSISGGEQFF,TGTGCCAGCAGCATTAGCGGGGGAGAGCAGTTCTTC
17,TRBJ2-1,-,TRBD2,TRBV5-1,CASSGWVGLAVYNEQFF,TGCGCCAGCAGCGGGTGGGTTGGACTAGCGGTCTACAATGAGCAGTTCTTC
12,TRBJ2-1,-,-,TRBV29-1,CSVEQSGNEQFF,TGCAGCGTTGAACAGTCGGGGAATGAGCAGTTCTTC
15,TRBJ2-7,-,-,TRBV28,CASSLEQGGSNEQYF,TGTGCCAGCAGTTTAGAGCAGGGGGGTTCGAACGAGCAGTACTTC
14,TRBJ2-7,-,-,TRBV6-1,CASSEVPDSYEQYF,TGTGCCAGCAGTGAAGTCCCCGACTCCTACGAGCAGTACTTC
16,TRBJ2-7,-,TRBD1,TRBV11-2,CASRPIGGTGYYEQYF,TGTGCCAGTCGACCTATAGGGGGGACAGGTTACTACGAGCAGTACTTC
12,TRBJ2-1,once,TRBD1,TRBV19,CASSRGQNEQFF,TGTGCCAGTAGTCGGGGACAGAATGAGCAGTTCTTC